This T cell receptor (beta chain) appears in the sequencing data of a study of blood T cell repertoires in COVID-19. Across the whole study: PBMCs, B-cell-depleted T cells, or T cells provided the cDNA or gDNA that made up the material.

V lost 6 bases and J 0 bases, leaving 9 bases between the germline ends. The CDR3 has 13 residues. Germline CDR1 is MNHNY and CDR2 is SVGAGI (reference sequence). Authors' processing steps: Scientists estimated how many nucleated cells there were by amplifying reference gene primers. Sequencing used immunoSEQ multiplex PCR; TCRdb keeps in-frame clones, though not all of them. The DNA was the basis for D and trimming; V, J and clone size are from that table. Among some 110,000 clones listed, more than 70% were seen once. The sequence came from a human donor in a cohort sampled during active COVID-19. The chain uses TRBV6-6 and TRBJ2-7, with a tentative D call TRBD2 (5 bases). The source material was peripheral blood. CDR3 residues: CASRDSLSYEQYF. The CDR3 coding sequence is TGTGCCAGCAGGGACTCCCTCTCCTACGAGCAGTACTTC.